These 30 T cell receptor beta chains came from one sample sequenced in a study of neurological immune-mediated disorders. Each CDR3 protein is one row after TCRdb ran MiXCR on the 5' RACE reads. The data hold approximately 100,000 distinct CDR3 sequences, with 3.5% observed a single time. The sequenced sample was PBMCs. Receptors were obtained from a woman aged 18-29 years with multiple sclerosis.

This clonotype was detected many times. This rearrangement joins TRBV20-1 to TRBJ2-4; no firm D call. V shed 2 bases and J shed 3 bases, with 8 bases lying between them. Germline CDR1 reads DFQATT; CDR2 reads SNEGSKA (reference sequence). The CDR3 loop spans 13 amino acids. The CDR3 is CSARWVGKNIQYF. The CDR3 bases are TGCAGTGCTAGATGGGTTGGCAAAAACATTCAGTACTTC.

This sequence joins TRBV18 and TRBJ2-3; D gene uncertain. Germline CDR1 is KGHSH and CDR2 is LQKENI. Deletions cut 2 bases from V and 6 bases from J, with 12 bases between. The CDR3 has 14 residues. CDR3 nucleotides: TGTGCCAGCTCACCAAGGACGGGTGGCGATACGCAGTATTTT. It encodes CASSPRTGGDTQYF.

The sample holds many counts of this clonotype. This chain uses TRBV29-1 with TRBJ2-2; D ambiguous. Germline assignment: CDR1 SQVTM and CDR2 ANQGSEA. Trimming removed 4 bases from V and 2 bases from J, with 11 bases in between. This CDR3 is 14 amino acids long. The CDR3 DNA reads as TGCAGCGTTGTATTAGGGTATAACACCGGGGAGCTGTTTTTT. The encoded protein is CSVVLGYNTGELFF.

This clonotype was seen repeatedly, ten times or more. This chain connects TRBV7-2 to TRBJ2-1; D call uncertain. The V gene's germline CDR1 is SGHTA and CDR2 FQGNSA. The CDR3 totals 15 residues. V lost 1 base and J 12 bases, leaving 19 bases between the germline ends. The CDR3 spells CASSLETSGVGRQFF. The CDR3 coding sequence is TGTGCCAGCAGCTTAGAAACCTCGGGCGTGGGTCGGCAGTTCTTC.

This clonotype was seen at least ten times. The chain has TRBV6-2 or TRBV6-3 and TRBJ2-4; TRBD2 is a possible D gene (6 bases). The V end lost 2 bases, the J end lost 4 bases, and 15 bases lay between the germline ends. The CDR3 spans 16 residues. Germline assignment: CDR1 MNHEY and CDR2 SVGEGT. CDR3 residues: CASSYRDSLFKNIQYF. CDR3 DNA: TGTGCCAGCAGTTACCGGGACTCACTCTTTAAAAACATTCAGTACTTC.

The table lists this clonotype with many counts. The J gene is TRBJ1-5, the V gene TRBV20-1; D perhaps matches TRBD1 (6 bases). Germline-derived CDR1 and CDR2 are DFQATT and SNEGSKA (reference sequence). The CDR3 runs 16 residues. The ends were cut back, 6 bases at V and 4 bases at J, with 22 bases in the middle. The CDR3 reads CSAVGGGLITNQPQHF. The CDR3 nucleotides read TGCAGTGCCGTAGGGGGAGGGCTTATAACGAATCAGCCCCAGCATTTT.

The rearrangement links TRBV20-1 to TRBJ2-7, with D perhaps matching TRBD2 (6 bases). Per the germline V gene, CDR1 is DFQATT and CDR2 is SNEGSKA (reference sequence). The CDR3 sequence is 12 residues long. Between the trimmed V and J ends, which lost 4 bases and 2 bases, there was a span of 9 bases. CDR3 sequence (DNA): TGCAGTGCTAACCTAGCGACCTACGAGCAGTACTTC. It translates to CSANLATYEQYF.

This clonotype showed up many times. The CDR3 DNA reads as TGTGCCAGCAGTTTGCCCAGGGGGCATGGCTACACCTTC. Residues: CASSLPRGHGYTF. The chain has TRBV12-3 or TRBV12-4 and TRBJ1-2, with TRBD1 matching 8 bases. V lost 3 bases and J lost 6; bases outside the gene matches: 3. The CDR3 sequence is 13 residues long.

This clonotype was found many times. This chain links TRBV7-9 with TRBJ2-4; D unclear. The CDR3 spans 15 residues. Germline V gene sequence: CDR1 SEHNR, CDR2 FQNEAQ (reference sequence). V lost 1 base and J lost 2, with 9 bases in between. DNA of the CDR3: TGTGCCAGCAGCTTAGATGAAGGGCCCAAAAACATTCAGTACTTC. Its protein product is CASSLDEGPKNIQYF.

This clonotype was seen repeatedly, ten times or more. The conserved final phenylalanine or tryptophan is absent from the CDR3, which likely points to a read error. The rearrangement uses TRBV7-6 and TRBJ2-5, with TRBD1 matching over 9 bases. Germline V gene data show CDR1 as SGHVS and CDR2 as FNYEAQ. The CDR3 spans 14 residues. V shed 4 bases, J shed 5 bases, and the junction held 5 bases outside the gene matches. The CDR3: CASSWGQGGETQYL. Here the CDR3 DNA reads TGTGCCAGCAGCTGGGGACAGGGTGGGGAGACCCAGTACCTC.

This clonotype was counted many times. The chain uses TRBV5-1 and TRBJ2-5; 7 bases line up with TRBD2. In germline, CDR1 is SGHRS, CDR2 YFSETQ. V dropped 3 bases and J dropped 2; count of bases not matched to a gene: 7. This CDR3 region has 15 residues. In DNA form, the CDR3 reads TGCGCCAGCAGCTACGGGACGGGGGGACAAGAGACCCAGTACTTC. It yields the protein CASSYGTGGQETQYF.

This clonotype was seen at least ten times. The rearrangement joins TRBV4-2 to TRBJ1-6, with a weak D call TRBD1 (6 bases). Trimming shortened V by 0 bases and J by 6 bases, and 12 bases separated the two germline ends. CDR3 length: 16 residues. Germline V gene lookup returns CDR1 LGHNA and CDR2 YNFKEQ. CDR3 region: CASSQEGAGPNSPLHF. CDR3 in DNA: TGTGCCAGCAGCCAAGAGGGGGCAGGGCCTAATTCACCCCTCCACTTT.

This clonotype came up many times. The gene calls are TRBV12-3 or TRBV12-4 and TRBJ2-7, with TRBD2 identical over 11 bases. The CDR3 runs to 14 residues. With 6 bases clipped from V and 6 bases from J, the junction kept 7 bases outside the gene matches. The CDR3 DNA sequence: TGTGCCAGCAGCCCGACTAGCGGGGACCCCGAGCAGTACTTC. This sequence encodes CASSPTSGDPEQYF.

This clonotype came up many times. The chain employs TRBV3-1 and TRBJ1-1; the D is unclear. This CDR3 is built from 13 residues. The germline gives CDR1 LGHDT, CDR2 YNNKEL (reference sequence). V was clipped by 0 bases and J by 3 bases, with 5 bases between them. This chain's CDR3 is CASSQEIDTEAFF. The DNA of the CDR3 is TGTGCCAGCAGCCAAGAGATTGACACTGAAGCTTTCTTT.

This clonotype came up many times. The genes are TRBV5-1 and TRBJ2-2, with D unclear. Germline V lookup: CDR1 SGHRS, CDR2 YFSETQ. The V end was cut by 6 bases, the J end by 0 bases, with 6 bases between. The CDR3 is 13 residues long. CDR3 region: CASNEANTGELFF. The CDR3 region has the DNA TGCGCCAGCAACGAGGCGAACACCGGGGAGCTGTTTTTT.

The CDR3 loop reads CASSLAVSGIGETQYF. The CDR3 DNA reads as TGTGCCAGCAGCTTAGCGGTTTCCGGGATTGGGGAGACCCAGTACTTC. The chain has TRBV7-8 and TRBJ2-5, with D tentatively TRBD2 (5 bases). CDR1 SGHVS and CDR2 FQNEAQ come from the germline V gene. The CDR3 length is 16 residues. V dropped 0 bases and J dropped 5 bases, with 16 bases sitting between them.

A remark on this clonotype: With a much larger clone just one base away, this may be a read error. The chain couples TRBV11-2 to TRBJ1-6; a weak D match, TRBD1 (5 bases). Germline V lookup: CDR1 SGHAT, CDR2 FQNNGV. With 5 bases removed from V and 9 bases from J, the gap between germline ends came to 20 bases. The CDR3 has 16 residues. The CDR3 protein is CASSQAAHGARSPLHF. The CDR3 region has the DNA TGTGCCAGCAGCCAGGCGGCTCATGGGGCGCGTTCACCCCTCCACTTT.

This clonotype was detected many times. This chain uses TRBV2 with TRBJ2-2; 8 bases map to TRBD2. This CDR3 is 14 amino acids long. The V gene's germline CDR1 is SNHLY and CDR2 FYNNEI. The V gene end was trimmed by 8 bases and the J gene end by 4 bases; junction bases not matched to a gene: 6. CDR3 sequence (DNA): TGTGCCAGCGGACCTCGGGGGGGCACCGGGGAGCTGTTTTTT. This translates into CASGPRGGTGELFF. The variable domain in full, with the rest retrieved from reference TRBV2 and TRBJ2-2, is EPEVTQTPSHQVTQMGQEVILRCVPISNHLYFYWYRQILGQKVEFLVSFYNNEISEKSEIFDDQFSVERPDGSNFTLKIRSTKLEDSAMYFCASGPRGGTGELFFGEGSRLTVL.

This clonotype was recorded at least ten times. The V gene is TRBV7-2, the J gene TRBJ1-3; 7 nucleotides line up with TRBD1. The CDR3 totals 15 residues. From germline, CDR1 is SGHTA and CDR2 FQGNSA. After removal of 4 bases from V and 1 base from J, the junction contained 4 bases not matched to a gene. CDR3 in DNA: TGTGCCAGCAGCTCCGGGACAGAATCTGGAAACACCATATATTTT. It codes for CASSSGTESGNTIYF.

This clonotype was picked up many times. The V call is TRBV10-3, the J call TRBJ2-7; weak D call: TRBD2 (6 bases). The CDR3 consists of 19 residues. Germline V lookup: CDR1 ENHRY, CDR2 SYGVKD. V was pared by 4 bases and J by 3 bases, with 28 bases between. The CDR3 DNA reads TGTGCCATCAGTGTTTCAACGGGAGCCGCGTCTCGGGGGTTCTACGAGCAGTACTTC. Its protein is CAISVSTGAASRGFYEQYF.

This clonotype has ten or more counts. This chain uses TRBV20-1 with TRBJ2-1, with 9 positions matching TRBD2. This CDR3 region has 16 residues. V shed 4 bases, J shed 0 bases, and the junction held 7 bases outside the gene matches. Germline loops: CDR1 DFQATT, CDR2 SNEGSKA (reference sequence). CDR3 sequence (DNA): TGCAGTGCTATGGCGGGAGGGGGAAGCTCCTACAATGAGCAGTTCTTC. Translated, it gives CSAMAGGGSSYNEQFF.

This clonotype showed up many times. J is TRBJ1-2 and V is TRBV7-9; TRBD1 matches 7 bases. V shed 4 bases, J shed 7 bases, and the junction held 9 bases outside the gene matches. Germline loops: CDR1 SEHNR, CDR2 FQNEAQ (reference sequence). This CDR3 comprises 14 residues. The CDR3 DNA sequence: TGTGCCAGCAGCTCCGTGACAGGGAGCGGTGGCTACACCTTC. Its translation is CASSSVTGSGGYTF.

The table lists this clonotype with many counts. V usage is TRBV6-2 or TRBV6-3 and J usage is TRBJ2-3; D could derive from TRBD1 or TRBD2 (5 bases each). The germline gives CDR1 MNHEY, CDR2 SVGEGT. The V gene lost 6 bases and the J gene lost 0 bases, with 10 bases spanning the gap. The CDR3 contains 14 residues. The CDR3 DNA is TGTGCCAGCAGCCGGGACGATAGCACAGATACGCAGTATTTT. As protein: CASSRDDSTDTQYF.

This clonotype showed up many times. The chain is built from TRBV20-1 and TRBJ2-3; D may match TRBD1 or TRBD2 (5 bases each). V gave up 6 bases and J gave up 3 bases, with 7 bases separating them. Germline CDR1 is DFQATT and CDR2 is SNEGSKA (reference sequence). CDR3 length: 11 residues. CDR3 nucleotides: TGCAGTGCCGGGACGACAGATACGCAGTATTTT. Protein: CSAGTTDTQYF.

There are many counts of this clonotype. CDR3 nucleotide sequence: TGTGCCAGCAGTTACTCCGACAGCTCCTACGAGCAGTACTTC. Protein: CASSYSDSSYEQYF. This sequence joins TRBV6-6 and TRBJ2-7; a weak D match, TRBD1 (5 bases). V dropped 0 bases and J dropped 0 bases, with 6 bases sitting between them. The germline CDR1 and CDR2 sequences are MNHNY and SVGAGI (reference sequence). This CDR3 spans 14 amino acids.

Concerning this clonotype itself: This clone may be a read error of a much larger clone one base away. V is TRBV11-2 and J is TRBJ1-1, with unresolved D. The ends were cut back, 2 bases at V and 3 bases at J, with 10 bases in the middle. This CDR3 has 14 residues. Germline loops: CDR1 SGHAT, CDR2 FQNNGV. The CDR3 is CASSLSRVDTEAFF. The CDR3 nucleotides read TGTGCCAGCAGCTTATCACGGGTGGACACTGAAGCTTTCTTT.

The sample holds many counts of this clonotype. The chain joins TRBV7-2 to TRBJ2-3, with D possibly being TRBD2 (6 bases). The CDR3 runs 15 residues. Germline V gives CDR1 SGHTA, CDR2 FQGNSA. The V gene lost 5 bases and the J gene lost 2 bases, with 14 bases spanning the gap. Here the CDR3 reads CASSLAGPATDTQYF. The DNA of the CDR3 is TGTGCCAGCAGCCTTGCGGGGCCTGCCACAGATACGCAGTATTTT.

Ten or more counts support this clonotype. The chain recombines TRBV6-2 or TRBV6-3 with TRBJ2-5, with TRBD2 matching over 8 bases. This CDR3 spans 14 amino acids. The germline CDR1 and CDR2 sequences are MNHEY and SVGEGT. V was pared by 6 bases and J by 2 bases, with 5 bases of the junction left unmatched. This CDR3 reads CASRTLAEQETQYF. The CDR3 DNA is TGTGCCAGCAGGACACTAGCGGAGCAAGAGACCCAGTACTTC.

Many counts were recorded for this clonotype. This chain uses TRBV29-1 with TRBJ2-1, with TRBD2 as a possible D gene (5 bases). Trimming removed 7 bases at V and 4 bases at J, with 20 bases between. CDR1 SQVTM and CDR2 ANQGSEA come from the germline V gene. The CDR3 is 15 amino acids. The CDR3 here is CSAATTWASYNEQFF. The CDR3 region has the DNA TGCAGCGCCGCGACTACTTGGGCTTCGTACAATGAGCAGTTCTTC.

At least ten counts were recorded for this clonotype. DNA for the CDR3: TGTGCCATCACTGAAGACACCCTCTATAATTCACCCCTCCACTTT. Residues: CAITEDTLYNSPLHF. This sequence joins TRBV10-3 and TRBJ1-6; D uncertain. Germline assignment: CDR1 ENHRY and CDR2 SYGVKD. The CDR3 contains 15 residues. Between the trimmed V and J ends, which lost 7 bases and 3 bases, there was a span of 13 bases.